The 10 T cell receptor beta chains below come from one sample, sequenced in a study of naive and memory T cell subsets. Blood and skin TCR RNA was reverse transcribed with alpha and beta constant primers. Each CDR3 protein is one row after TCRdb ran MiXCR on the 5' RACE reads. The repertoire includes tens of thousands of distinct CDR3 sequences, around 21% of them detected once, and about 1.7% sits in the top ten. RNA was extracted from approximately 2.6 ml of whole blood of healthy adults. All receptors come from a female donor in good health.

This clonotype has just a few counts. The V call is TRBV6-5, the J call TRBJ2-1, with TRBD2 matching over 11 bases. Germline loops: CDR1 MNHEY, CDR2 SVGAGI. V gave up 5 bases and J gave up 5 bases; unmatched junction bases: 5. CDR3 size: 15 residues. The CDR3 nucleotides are TGTGCCAGCAGTGGTGGACTAGCGGGCAACAATGAGCAGTTCTTC. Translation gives CASSGGLAGNNEQFF.

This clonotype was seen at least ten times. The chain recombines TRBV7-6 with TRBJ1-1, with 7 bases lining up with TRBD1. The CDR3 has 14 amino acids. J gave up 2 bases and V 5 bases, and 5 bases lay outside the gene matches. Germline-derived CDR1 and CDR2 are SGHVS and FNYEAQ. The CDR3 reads CASSIQGTNTEAFF. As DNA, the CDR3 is TGTGCCAGCAGCATACAGGGGACCAACACTGAAGCTTTCTTT.

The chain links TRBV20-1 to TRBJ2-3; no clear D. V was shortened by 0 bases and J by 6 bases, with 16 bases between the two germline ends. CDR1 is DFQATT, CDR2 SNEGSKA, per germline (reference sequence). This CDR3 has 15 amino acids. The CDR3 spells CSARDAQNQMDTQYF. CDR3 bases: TGCAGTGCTAGAGATGCGCAGAACCAAATGGATACGCAGTATTTT.

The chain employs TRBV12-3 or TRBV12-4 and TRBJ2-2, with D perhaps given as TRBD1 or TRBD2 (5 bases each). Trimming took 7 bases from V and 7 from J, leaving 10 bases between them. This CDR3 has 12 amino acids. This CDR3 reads CASTGPGGELFF. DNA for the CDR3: TGTGCCAGCACGGGACCGGGCGGGGAGCTGTTTTTT.

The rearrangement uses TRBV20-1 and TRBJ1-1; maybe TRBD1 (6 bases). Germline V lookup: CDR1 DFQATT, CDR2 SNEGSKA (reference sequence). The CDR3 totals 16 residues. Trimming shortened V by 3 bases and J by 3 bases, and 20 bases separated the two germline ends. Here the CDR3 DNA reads TGCAGTGCTAGGAACACAGTATCAGGGGTATACACTGAAGCTTTCTTT. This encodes CSARNTVSGVYTEAFF.

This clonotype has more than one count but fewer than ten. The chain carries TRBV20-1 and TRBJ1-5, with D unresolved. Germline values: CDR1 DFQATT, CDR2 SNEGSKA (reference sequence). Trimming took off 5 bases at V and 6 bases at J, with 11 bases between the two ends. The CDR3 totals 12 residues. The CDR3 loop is CSASTGSQPQHF. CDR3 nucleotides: TGCAGTGCTTCCACGGGGTCTCAGCCCCAGCATTTT.

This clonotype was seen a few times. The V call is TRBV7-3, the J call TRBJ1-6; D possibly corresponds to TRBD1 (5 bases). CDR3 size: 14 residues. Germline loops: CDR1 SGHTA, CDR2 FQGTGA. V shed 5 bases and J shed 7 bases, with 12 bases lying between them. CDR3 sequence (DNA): TGTGCCAGCAGCGCCACCGGGGCCAATTCACCCCTCCACTTT. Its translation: CASSATGANSPLHF.

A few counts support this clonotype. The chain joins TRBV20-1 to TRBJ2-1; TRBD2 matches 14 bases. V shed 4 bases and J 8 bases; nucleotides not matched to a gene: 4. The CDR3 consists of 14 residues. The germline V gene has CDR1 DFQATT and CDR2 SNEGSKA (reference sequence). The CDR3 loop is CSAKGLAGDHEQFF. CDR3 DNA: TGCAGTGCTAAGGGACTAGCGGGAGACCATGAGCAGTTCTTC.

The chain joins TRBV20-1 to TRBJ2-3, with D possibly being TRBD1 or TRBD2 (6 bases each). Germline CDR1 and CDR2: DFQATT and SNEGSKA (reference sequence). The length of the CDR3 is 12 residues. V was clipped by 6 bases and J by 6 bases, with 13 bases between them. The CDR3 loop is CSAFGGSDTQYF. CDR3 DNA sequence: TGCAGTGCCTTCGGGGGCTCCGATACGCAGTATTTT.

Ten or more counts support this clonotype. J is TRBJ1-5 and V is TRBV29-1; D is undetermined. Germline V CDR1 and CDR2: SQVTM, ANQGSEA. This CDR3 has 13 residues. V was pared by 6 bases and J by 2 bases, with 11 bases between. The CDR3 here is CSVLQGGNQPQHF. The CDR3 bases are TGCAGCGTGCTCCAAGGAGGCAATCAGCCCCAGCATTTT.